This paragraph covers one T cell receptor beta chain sequence. This clonotype was seen only a few times. The target of this receptor is not known. Base qualities are not at hand, and no much larger clone is one base apart. Systemically healthy Caucasian individuals from Russia, 39 in total and aged roughly 6 to 90 years, were included as donors. Roughly 9 milliliters of peripheral blood were drawn from each donor into EDTA-treated Vacutainer tubes. Ficoll-Paque density-gradient centrifugation was used to isolate PBMCs, with at least 6.5 million per sample. Total RNA, at least 6 micrograms per sample, was extracted from PBMCs with Trizol reagent. For every donor, an aliquot of PBMCs went through flow cytometry to measure the percentages of naive CD45RAhigh/CD27high T cells. Measured from the cysteine to the phenylalanine, the CDR3 is 16 residues long. Of the read, only the CDR3 DNA is kept; its 48 bases are in frame from base 1. V is pared back by 0 bases and J by 2 bases, with 13 bases lying between the germline termini. CDR1 MNHEY and CDR2 SVGEGT are derived from the germline V gene.

Libraries were built with 5' RACE. Sequencing was performed on an Illumina HiSeq 2500. The second PCR ran for roughly 6 to 11 cycles and used a J-beta primer mix along with a sample-barcoded 5' primer. A template-switch 5' adaptor carrying 12 random nucleotides introduced a unique molecular identifier onto each TCR beta cDNA molecule. Each sample yielded at least 2.5 million CDR3-containing paired-end reads. First-strand cDNA was synthesized from all RNA with the Mint cDNA synthesis kit, primed by a TRBC-specific oligonucleotide. After uracil-DNA glycosylase treatment, a first 18-cycle PCR used universal primers M1SS and BC2_uni_R on all cDNA. The original methods were these. Normalization of each sample was performed by random selection of 1 million high-quality reads, each carrying a distinct molecular identifier. Reads with shared molecular identifiers were discarded instead of being binned into consensus sequences. MiTCR, with a Q25 quality threshold and the strictest error-elimination algorithm, was used for CDR3 identification, clonotype clustering and error correction. A nonparametric unseen species model with Euler transformation was used to estimate lower-bound total TCR beta diversity. TCRdb trimmed the raw reads at Q25, called clones with MiXCR and kept productive beta chains. Under each unique CDR3 protein, matching rows form one entry showing the most common genes and DNA. The V and J calls reflect TCRdb's pipeline rather than the authors' work. In this sample the table shows roughly 2 million distinct CDR3 sequences, roughly 52% of which occur a single time. The ten largest account for about 2.1% of the sample.

This entry belongs to a study of blood T cells in healthy people across ages (dated by TCRdb to 2015 to 2017). About the study as a whole: In model experiments, roughly one uniquely barcoded TCR beta cDNA molecule per two T cells was captured by template switching. Using deep sequencing normalized with unique cDNA molecular identifiers, the study measured how TCR beta repertoire diversity changes with age. Four age groups were formed from the donors: young (average approximately 15 years), middle-aged (just under 40), aged (roughly 58) and long-lived (about 80). Two additional independent replicas of 1 million unique cDNA reads from the same blood draw were analyzed for two donors (one aged 18 to 30 and one aged 80 or older). To avoid experimental bias, donors of different ages were spread randomly across the sequencing lanes. Overall study results and their limits: Observed TCR beta diversity correlated strongly with the percentage of naive T cells measured by flow cytometry. As age increased, observed TCR beta diversity per million T cells dropped in a roughly linear way, and a significant reduction was already evident by age around 41. The long-lived group showed more naive CD4+ T cells, fewer expanded clones and increased TCR diversity than the aged group, suggesting age selection. Bulk unsorted PBMC profiling prevented conclusive comparison of naive and antigen-experienced compartments. Estimates of total diversity based on one million sequenced T cells were regarded as lower bounds and as underestimates. The CMV infection status of donors was not known, potentially confounding age-related changes in expanded clonotypes.

The sample was blood. The V and J genes are TRBV6-2 or TRBV6-3 and TRBJ2-5; the best D guess is TRBD2, with 6 bases matching. This clonotype originated in a woman in her forties in good health. Here the CDR3 is given as CASSYSAGAGQETQYF. The nucleotide sequence reads TGTGCCAGCAGTTACTCGGCCGGGGCGGGGCAAGAGACCCAGTACTTC.